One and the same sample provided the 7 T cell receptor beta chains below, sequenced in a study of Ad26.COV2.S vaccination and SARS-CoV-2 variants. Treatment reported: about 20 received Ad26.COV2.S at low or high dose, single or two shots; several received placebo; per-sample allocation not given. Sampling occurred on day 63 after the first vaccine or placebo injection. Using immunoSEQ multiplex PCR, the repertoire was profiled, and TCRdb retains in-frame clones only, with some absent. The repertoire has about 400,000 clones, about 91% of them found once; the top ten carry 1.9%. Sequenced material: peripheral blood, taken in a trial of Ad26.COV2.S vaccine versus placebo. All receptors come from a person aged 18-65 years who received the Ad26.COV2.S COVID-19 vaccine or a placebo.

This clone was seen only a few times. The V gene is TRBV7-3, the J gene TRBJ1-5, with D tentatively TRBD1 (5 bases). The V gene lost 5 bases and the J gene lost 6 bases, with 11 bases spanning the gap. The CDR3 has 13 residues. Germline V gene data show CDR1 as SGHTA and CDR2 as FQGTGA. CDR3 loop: CASSQQEGQPQHF. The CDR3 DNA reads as TGTGCCAGCAGCCAACAGGAGGGTCAGCCCCAGCATTTT. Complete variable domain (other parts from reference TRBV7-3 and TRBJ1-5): GAGVSQTPSNKVTEKGKYVELRCDPISGHTALYWYRQSLGQGPEFLIYFQGTGAADDSGLPNDRFFAVRPEGSVSTLKIQRTERGDSAVYLCASSQQEGQPQHFGDGTRLSIL.

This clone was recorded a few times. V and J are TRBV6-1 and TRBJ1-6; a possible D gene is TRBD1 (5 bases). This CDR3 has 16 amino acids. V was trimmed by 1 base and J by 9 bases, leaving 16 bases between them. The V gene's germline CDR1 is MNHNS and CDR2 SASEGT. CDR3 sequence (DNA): TGTGCCAGCAGTGAAGGTTGGGCAGGGAAGAGTTCACCCCTCCACTTT. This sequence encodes CASSEGWAGKSSPLHF.

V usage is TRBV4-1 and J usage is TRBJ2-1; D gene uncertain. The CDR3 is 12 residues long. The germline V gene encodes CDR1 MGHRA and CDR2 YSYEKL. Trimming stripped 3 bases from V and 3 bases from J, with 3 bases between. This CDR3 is CASSQIYNEQFF. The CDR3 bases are TGCGCCAGCAGCCAGATCTACAATGAGCAGTTCTTC.

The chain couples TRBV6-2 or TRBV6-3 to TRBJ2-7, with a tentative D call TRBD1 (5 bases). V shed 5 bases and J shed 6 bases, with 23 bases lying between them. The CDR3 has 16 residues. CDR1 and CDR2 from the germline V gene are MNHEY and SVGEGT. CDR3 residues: CASSDQRGLGNREQYF. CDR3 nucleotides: TGTGCCAGCAGTGACCAAAGGGGTTTGGGGAACCGCGAGCAGTACTTC.

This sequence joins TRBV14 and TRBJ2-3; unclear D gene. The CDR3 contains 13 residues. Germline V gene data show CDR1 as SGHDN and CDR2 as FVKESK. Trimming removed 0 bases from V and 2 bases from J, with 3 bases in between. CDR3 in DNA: TGTGCCAGCAGCCAAGACCTCACAGATACGCAGTATTTT. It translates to CASSQDLTDTQYF. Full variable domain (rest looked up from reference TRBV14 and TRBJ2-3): EAGVTQFPSHSVIEKGQTVTLRCDPISGHDNLYWYRRVMGKEIKFLLHFVKESKQDESGMPNNRFLAERTGGTYSTLKVQPAELEDSGVYFCASSQDLTDTQYFGPGTRLTVL.

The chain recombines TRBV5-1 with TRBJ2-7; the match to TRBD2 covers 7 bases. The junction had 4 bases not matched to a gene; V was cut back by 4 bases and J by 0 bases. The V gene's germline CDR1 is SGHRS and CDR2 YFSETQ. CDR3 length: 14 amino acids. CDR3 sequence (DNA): TGCGCCAGCAGCCCTCGGGGGGACTCCTACGAGCAGTACTTC. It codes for CASSPRGDSYEQYF.

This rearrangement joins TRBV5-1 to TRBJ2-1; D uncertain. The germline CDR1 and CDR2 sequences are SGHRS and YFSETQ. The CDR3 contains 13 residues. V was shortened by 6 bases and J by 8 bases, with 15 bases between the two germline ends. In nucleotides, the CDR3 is TGCGCCAGCAAAAGCTTCCTGCGCGATGAGCAGTTCTTC. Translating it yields CASKSFLRDEQFF.